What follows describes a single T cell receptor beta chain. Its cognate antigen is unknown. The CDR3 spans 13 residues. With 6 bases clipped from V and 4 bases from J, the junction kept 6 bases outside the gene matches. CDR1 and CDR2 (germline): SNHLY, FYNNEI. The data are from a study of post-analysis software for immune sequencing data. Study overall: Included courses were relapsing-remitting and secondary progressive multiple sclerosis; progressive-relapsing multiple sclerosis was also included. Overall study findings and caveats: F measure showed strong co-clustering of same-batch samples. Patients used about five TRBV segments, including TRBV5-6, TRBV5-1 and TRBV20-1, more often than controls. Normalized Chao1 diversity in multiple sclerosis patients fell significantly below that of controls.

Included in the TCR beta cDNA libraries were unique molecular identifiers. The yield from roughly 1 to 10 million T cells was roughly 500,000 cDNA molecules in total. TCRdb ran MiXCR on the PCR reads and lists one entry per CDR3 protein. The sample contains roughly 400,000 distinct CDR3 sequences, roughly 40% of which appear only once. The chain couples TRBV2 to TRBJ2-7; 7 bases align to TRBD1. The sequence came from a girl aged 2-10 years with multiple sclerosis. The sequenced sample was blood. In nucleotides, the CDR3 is TGTGCCAGCAGACTGGACAGGAATTACGAGCAGTACTTC. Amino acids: CASRLDRNYEQYF.